This paragraph reports one T cell receptor beta chain. Its antigen is undetermined. The CDR3 length is 14 residues. V was clipped by 6 bases and J by 4 bases; unmatched bases: 9. Germline assignment: CDR1 SQVTM and CDR2 ANQGSEA. The data were taken from a study of Tregs in tolerant kidney transplant recipients. Points from the study as a whole: This study did not directly address biological reproducibility. Expanding Tregs on activated donor B cells appeared to best identify donor-specific TCRbeta clones.

Unstimulated regulatory T cells (CD4+CD25+CD127-), CD4+CD25- non-regulatory cells, CD4 and CD8 cells were FACS-sorted from thawed PBMCs. The data were produced by immunoSEQ multiplex PCR, yet TCRdb's version contains in-frame clones alone and is incomplete. The data hold 110,000 or so clones, with almost 95% observed a single time. What was sequenced was CD4+ T cells from blood. The V gene is TRBV29-1, the J gene TRBJ2-5, with 9 bases lining up with TRBD1. This TCR was recovered from a human donor in good health. CDR3 region: CSVETGGTGETQYF. The CDR3 nucleotides are TGCAGCGTGGAGACAGGGGGAACGGGAGAGACCCAGTACTTC. Using reference TRBV29-1 and TRBJ2-5 for the parts outside the CDR3, the full variable domain is SAVISQKPSRDICQRGTSLTIQCQVDSQVTMMFWYRQQPGQSLTLIATANQGSEATYESGFVIDKFPISRPNLTFSTLTVSNMSPEDSSIYLCSVETGGTGETQYFGPGTRLLVL.